This T cell receptor (beta chain) was recorded in a study of CD8 T cells in ankylosing spondylitis. Notes on the study in general: Prior work had noted some motif variants in reactive arthritis blood and synovial fluid. Typical of ankylosing spondylitis blood, it appeared, was a TCR beta motif of roughly eight highly homologous variants. Disease-associated clones were reportedly significantly overrepresented in matched ankylosing spondylitis synovial fluid.

This CDR3 has 15 residues. CDR1 is MNHNS and CDR2 is SASEGT in the germline V gene. Trimming removed 4 bases from V and 0 bases from J, with 10 bases in between. As for this clonotype: The antigen remains undetermined.

Library preparation for TCR beta used quantitative 5'-RACE with molecular barcodes. In TCRdb, the 5' RACE reads were re-called with MiXCR into one record per CDR3 protein. The sample carries over 400,000 distinct CDR3 sequences, 25% to 30% recorded once. This chain connects TRBV6-1 to TRBJ1-5; no clear D gene. The sequence came from a male donor with ankylosing spondylitis. Sequencing was carried out using blood, either unsorted or a sorted T cell fraction (not recorded which). CDR3 protein: CASSAGKGSNQPQHF. The DNA of the CDR3 is TGTGCCAGCAGTGCCGGGAAAGGTAGCAATCAGCCCCAGCATTTT.